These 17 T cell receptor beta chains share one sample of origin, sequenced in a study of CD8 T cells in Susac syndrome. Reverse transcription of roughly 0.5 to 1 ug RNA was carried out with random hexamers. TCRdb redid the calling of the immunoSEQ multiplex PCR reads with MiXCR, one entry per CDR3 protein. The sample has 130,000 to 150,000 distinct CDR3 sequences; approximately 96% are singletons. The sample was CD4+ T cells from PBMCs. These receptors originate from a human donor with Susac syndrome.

The CDR3 region has the DNA TGCGCCAGCAGCCAAGATAAGGTGTCAGATACGCAGTATTTT. This gives the protein CASSQDKVSDTQYF. V is TRBV4-1 and J is TRBJ2-3; D gene ambiguous. Trimming removed 0 bases at V and 4 bases at J, with 8 bases between. Per the germline V gene, CDR1 is MGHRA and CDR2 is YSYEKL. CDR3 size: 14 residues.

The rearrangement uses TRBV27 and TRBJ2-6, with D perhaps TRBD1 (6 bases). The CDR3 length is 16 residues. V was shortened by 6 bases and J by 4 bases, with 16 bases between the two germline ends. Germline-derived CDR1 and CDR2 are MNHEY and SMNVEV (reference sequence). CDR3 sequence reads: CASRKDSSAGANVLTF. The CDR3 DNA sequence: TGTGCCAGCAGAAAGGACAGTTCCGCAGGGGCCAACGTCCTGACTTTC. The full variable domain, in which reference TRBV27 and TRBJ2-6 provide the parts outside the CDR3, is EAQVTQNPRYLITVTGKKLTVTCSQNMNHEYMSWYRQDPGLGLRQIYYSMNVEVTDKGDVPEGYKVSRKEKRNFPLILESPSPNQTSLYFCASRKDSSAGANVLTFGAGSRLTVL.

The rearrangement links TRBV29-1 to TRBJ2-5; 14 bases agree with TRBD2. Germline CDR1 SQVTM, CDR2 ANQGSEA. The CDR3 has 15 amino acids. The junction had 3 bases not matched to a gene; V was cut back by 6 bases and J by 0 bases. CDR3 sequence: CSVRTSGGYQETQYF. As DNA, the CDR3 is TGCAGCGTACGGACTAGCGGGGGGTACCAAGAGACCCAGTACTTC. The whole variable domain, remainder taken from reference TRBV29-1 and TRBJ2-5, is SAVISQKPSRDICQRGTSLTIQCQVDSQVTMMFWYRQQPGQSLTLIATANQGSEATYESGFVIDKFPISRPNLTFSTLTVSNMSPEDSSIYLCSVRTSGGYQETQYFGPGTRLLVL.

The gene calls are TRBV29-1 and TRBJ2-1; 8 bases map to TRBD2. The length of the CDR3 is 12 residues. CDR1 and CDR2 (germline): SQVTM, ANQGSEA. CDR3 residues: CRRGADDNEQFF. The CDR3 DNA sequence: TGCAGGCGGGGGGCAGATGACAATGAGCAGTTCTTC.

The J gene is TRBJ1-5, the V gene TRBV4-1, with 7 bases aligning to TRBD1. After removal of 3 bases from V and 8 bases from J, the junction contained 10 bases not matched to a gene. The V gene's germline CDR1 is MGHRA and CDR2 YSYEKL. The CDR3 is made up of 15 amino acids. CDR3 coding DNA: TGCGCCAGCAGCCATACCGGGACAGCGAAGGAGCCCCAGCATTTT. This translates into CASSHTGTAKEPQHF.

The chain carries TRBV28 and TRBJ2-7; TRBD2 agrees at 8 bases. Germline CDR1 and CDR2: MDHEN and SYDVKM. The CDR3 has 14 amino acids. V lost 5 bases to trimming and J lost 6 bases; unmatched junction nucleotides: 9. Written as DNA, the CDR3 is TGTGCCAGCAGTGTGGGGCGGGGGGTGTTCGAGCAGTACTTC. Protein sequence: CASSVGRGVFEQYF.

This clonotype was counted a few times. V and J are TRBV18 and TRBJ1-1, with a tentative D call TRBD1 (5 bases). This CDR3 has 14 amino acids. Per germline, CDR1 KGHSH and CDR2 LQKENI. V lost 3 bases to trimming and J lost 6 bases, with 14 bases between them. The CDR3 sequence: CASSPLGRGAEAFF. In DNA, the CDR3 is TGTGCCAGCTCACCTTTGGGGCGGGGGGCTGAAGCTTTCTTT.

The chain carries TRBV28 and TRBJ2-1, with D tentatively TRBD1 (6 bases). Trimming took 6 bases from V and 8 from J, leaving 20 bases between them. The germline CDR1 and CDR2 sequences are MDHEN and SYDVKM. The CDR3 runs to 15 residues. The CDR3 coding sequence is TGTGCCAGCAGGCCCTCGGGACATCGTCCGGATGAGCAGTTCTTC. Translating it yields CASRPSGHRPDEQFF.

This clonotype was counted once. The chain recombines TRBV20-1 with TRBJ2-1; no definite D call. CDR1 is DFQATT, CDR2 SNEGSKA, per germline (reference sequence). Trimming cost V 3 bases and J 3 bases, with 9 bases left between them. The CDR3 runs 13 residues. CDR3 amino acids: CSASGLGYNEQFF. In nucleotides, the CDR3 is TGCAGTGCTAGCGGGTTAGGCTACAATGAGCAGTTCTTC.

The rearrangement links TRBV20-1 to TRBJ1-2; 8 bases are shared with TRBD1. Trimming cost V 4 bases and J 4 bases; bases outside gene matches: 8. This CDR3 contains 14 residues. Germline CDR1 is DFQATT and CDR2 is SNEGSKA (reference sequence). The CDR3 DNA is TGCAGTGCTAAAGCAGGGGGCAAAGCCTATGGCTACACCTTC. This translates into CSAKAGGKAYGYTF.

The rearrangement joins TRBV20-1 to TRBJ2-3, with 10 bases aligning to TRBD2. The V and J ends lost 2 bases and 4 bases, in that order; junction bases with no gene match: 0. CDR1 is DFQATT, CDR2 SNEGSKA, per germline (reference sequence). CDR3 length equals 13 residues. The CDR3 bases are TGCAGTGCTAGACTAGCGGGGGCAGATACGCAGTATTTT. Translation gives CSARLAGADTQYF.

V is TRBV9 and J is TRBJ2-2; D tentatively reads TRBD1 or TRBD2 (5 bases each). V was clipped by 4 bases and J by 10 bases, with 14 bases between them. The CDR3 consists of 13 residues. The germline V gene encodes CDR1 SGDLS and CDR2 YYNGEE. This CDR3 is CASSPGPTQELFF. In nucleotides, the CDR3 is TGTGCCAGCAGCCCGGGACCGACACAGGAGCTGTTTTTT.

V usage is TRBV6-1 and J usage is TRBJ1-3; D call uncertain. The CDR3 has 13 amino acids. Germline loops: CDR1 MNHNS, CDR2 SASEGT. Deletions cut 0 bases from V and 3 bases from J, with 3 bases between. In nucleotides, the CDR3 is TGTGCCAGCAGTGAAGCGCTTGGAAACACCATATATTTT. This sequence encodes CASSEALGNTIYF.

The CDR3, as DNA: TGTGCTCAGCGCTATCGGCCAAGGAATCAGCCCCAGCATTTT. It yields the protein CAQRYRPRNQPQHF. This chain links TRBV25-1 with TRBJ1-5; D unresolved. The CDR3 length is 14 residues. Per the germline V gene, CDR1 is MGHDK and CDR2 is SYGVNS.

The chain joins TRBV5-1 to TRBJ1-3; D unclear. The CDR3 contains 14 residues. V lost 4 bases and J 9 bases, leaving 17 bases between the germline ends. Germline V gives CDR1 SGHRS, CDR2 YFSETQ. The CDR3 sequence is CASSPIGSLGTIYF. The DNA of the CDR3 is TGCGCCAGCAGCCCCATCGGGAGTCTCGGCACCATATATTTT.

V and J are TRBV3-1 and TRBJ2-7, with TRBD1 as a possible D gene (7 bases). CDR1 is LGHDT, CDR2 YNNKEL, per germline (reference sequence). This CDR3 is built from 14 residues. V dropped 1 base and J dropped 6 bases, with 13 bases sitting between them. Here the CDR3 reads CASSQAGGGGEQYF. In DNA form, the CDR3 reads TGTGCCAGCAGCCAAGCAGGGGGAGGTGGCGAGCAGTACTTC.

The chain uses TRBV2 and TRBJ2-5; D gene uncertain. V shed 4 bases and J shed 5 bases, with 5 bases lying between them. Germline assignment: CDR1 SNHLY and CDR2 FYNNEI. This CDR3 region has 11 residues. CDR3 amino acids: CASSASETQYF. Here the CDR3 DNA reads TGTGCCAGCAGTGCCTCTGAGACCCAGTACTTC.